This T cell receptor (beta chain) came from a study of T cell changes during pregnancy in multiple sclerosis. Repertoires were generated with immunoSEQ multiplex PCR, while TCRdb's copy carries only in-frame clones and drops some. In the table there are more than 50,000 clones, 80% to 90% of which are singletons. Germline CDR1 reads SGHAT; CDR2 reads FQNNGV. V trimming: 4 bases; J trimming: 4 bases; junction bases outside the gene matches: 7. This CDR3 has 16 residues. V gene TRBV11-2 combines with J gene TRBJ2-1, with TRBD1 identical over 10 bases. The sequence derives from a female donor with multiple sclerosis, enrolled in a pregnancy study. The sample in question was peripheral blood, obtained in the first trimester of pregnancy. The CDR3 sequence: CASSSGTGVRYNEQFF. DNA for the CDR3: TGTGCCAGCAGCTCTGGGACAGGGGTAAGGTACAATGAGCAGTTCTTC.